The sample holds one count of the clone carrying this T cell receptor beta chain. The antigen is undetermined. The data are from a study of early stage breast cancer tumors. Study-level results: Compared with adjacent normal breast, tumors showed approximately 2.5-fold denser, more clonal T cells. In about 85% of the 16 patients, blood comparison separated tumor from normal breast.

Data came from immunoSEQ multiplex PCR; TCRdb stores just in-frame clones and leaves some out. The sample has tens of thousands of clones, more than 65% seen once. The sequence came from a person in their 60s with breast cancer. Source material: blood.

The CDR3 sequence: CASSLGTSGYNEQFF. CDR3 coding DNA: TGTGCCAGCAGTCTCGGGACTAGCGGCTACAATGAGCAGTTCTTC. V usage is TRBV6-4 and J usage is TRBJ2-1; 11 bases map to TRBD2. This CDR3 is built from 15 residues. J lost 3 bases, V lost 5 bases, and 3 bases had no gene match. CDR1 and CDR2 from the germline V gene are MRHNA and SNTAGT.